The clone carrying this T cell receptor (beta chain) was detected once. This sample is part of a study of blood T cell repertoires in COVID-19. Study-level information: Both acute and convalescent COVID-19 samples were obtained from the United States, Italy and Spain. T cells, B-cell-depleted T cells, or PBMCs provided the cDNA or gDNA that served as material.

Using immunoSEQ multiplex PCR, the repertoire was profiled, and TCRdb retains in-frame clones only, with some absent. The repertoire holds 650,000 to 800,000 clones, with around 90% as singletons. Trimming removed 0 bases from V and 5 bases from J, with 15 bases in between. Germline CDR1 SGHNT, CDR2 YYREEE (reference sequence). The CDR3 sequence is 15 residues long. Sequenced sample: peripheral blood. This TCR came from a woman aged 18 to 35 with acute or convalescent COVID-19. The chain has TRBV5-4 and TRBJ2-7; maybe TRBD1 (5 bases). CDR3 protein: CASSLEQGIVNEQYF. The CDR3 DNA reads TGTGCCAGCAGCTTGGAGCAGGGTATCGTCAACGAGCAGTACTTC.